In this sample, the clone carrying this TCR beta chain turned up a few times. Its antigen is not identified. CDR1 and CDR2 (germline): SGDLS, YYNGEE. V lost 0 bases and J 1 base, leaving 10 bases between the germline ends. The CDR3 sequence is 15 residues long. A single heparinised draw of roughly 110 mL on average was taken per donor. This sample was included in a study of beta chain features in type 1 diabetes. Study in general: Taken together, all samples contributed 107,917,701 examined sorted cells. Study-wide results and limits: Within patients, naive, central memory and Treg TCRB repertoires seemed more similar than within healthy donors. Type 1 diabetes patients showed a moderate but significant shortening of TCRB CDR3s in all four CD4+ subsets.

Investigators reverse transcribed all isolated RNA, so they sequenced expressed TCRB transcripts. This table comes from immunoSEQ multiplex PCR, and its TCRdb copy is limited to in-frame clones, with some not included. The data show under 850,000 clones, roughly 12% seen once. Input material: naive CD4+ T cells from blood. The TCR comes from a man between 18 and 35 years old with type 1 diabetes. This chain joins TRBV9 and TRBJ1-2; D not resolved. CDR3 protein: CASSVGAADNYGYTF. CDR3 bases: TGTGCCAGCAGCGTAGGGGCAGCGGATAACTATGGCTACACCTTC.